This T cell receptor beta chain was sequenced for a study of T cell repertoires in cytomegalovirus infection. Study information: The public TCR beta signatures pointed to both CMV infection and matching HLA type.

The CDR3 covers 15 residues. CDR1 is SGDLS and CDR2 is YYNGEE in the germline V gene. V dropped 4 bases and J dropped 1 base, with 12 bases sitting between them. Regarding the study as a whole: Pooled public TCR beta family frequency picked out CMV carriers with the relevant HLA. The ex vivo response showed dominance by HLA-C-restricted CMV-specific TCR beta clonotypes.

TCRdb used MiXCR to reprocess the reads, holding one entry per CDR3 protein. The table has about 440,000 distinct CDR3 sequences, about 33% seen once. About this clonotype itself: Its specificity is unknown.

The sequencing sample was made of PBMCs. V usage is TRBV9 and J usage is TRBJ2-1, with D unresolved. The TCR sequence derives from a human donor in good health (CMV status not recorded). Some clones in this sample may be carry-over from other donors' samples. This CDR3 reads CASSPHSSSYNEQFF. The CDR3 DNA reads as TGTGCCAGCAGCCCCCACAGCTCTTCCTACAATGAGCAGTTCTTC.